This T cell receptor beta chain was observed in a study of blood T cell repertoires in COVID-19. Across the whole study: Samples of COVID-19 (acute and convalescent) were obtained from the United States, Italy and Spain. The cDNA or gDNA used as material had been derived from T cells, B-cell-depleted T cells, or PBMCs.

Original data processing: Reference gene primer amplification yielded estimated nucleated cell counts. Produced via immunoSEQ multiplex PCR; TCRdb's table is partial and in-frame only. V and J calls and clone size are as listed in that table; D and trimming were resolved from the DNA. The table lists around 250,000 clones, 85% to 90% of them singletons. V was trimmed by 2 bases and J by 10 bases, leaving 6 bases between them. The CDR3 is 11 amino acids. The V gene's germline CDR1 is SGHNT and CDR2 YENEEA. Sequencing was carried out using peripheral blood. The V and J genes are TRBV11-3 and TRBJ2-1; D unclear. The receptor was derived from a man in his sixties with acute or convalescent COVID-19. The CDR3 DNA reads TGTGCCAGCAGCTTACAGTGGGAGCAGTTCTTC. Protein: CASSLQWEQFF.